This T cell receptor (beta chain) was profiled in a study of CD8 T cells in ankylosing spondylitis (dated by TCRdb to about 2017). As for the study more broadly: To find TCR variants linked to disease, the study profiled T cell receptor beta repertoires in ankylosing spondylitis patients and healthy donors. The full study cohort was made up of about 24 ankylosing spondylitis patients and 108 healthy donors. Peripheral blood was sampled, and synovial fluid was additionally collected from ankylosing spondylitis patients.

The instrument given in TCRdb is Illumina HiSeq 2500. TCR beta libraries were prepared by quantitative 5'-RACE with molecular barcodes. In the original analysis: A new computational method, built on a probabilistic model of VDJ rearrangement, was used to identify disease-linked TCR variants. TCRdb reran the public reads through fastp at Q25 and MiXCR, keeping productive beta chains. CDR3 protein sequences are deduplicated, and each keeps its most common genes and DNA. The V and J calls come from TCRdb's annotation, not from the publication. The sample table records under 950,000 distinct CDR3 sequences; roughly 20% of these occur just once. The ten most abundant clones make up under 20% of the sample. For this chain, trimming is 5 bases at the V end and 0 bases at the J end, and the number of junction bases without a gene match is 8. The germline V gene sets CDR1 to SGHVS and CDR2 to FNYEAQ. From its cysteine to its phenylalanine, the CDR3 spans 19 amino acids. The DNA shown is the 57-base CDR3, in frame from base 1.

In the case of this clonotype: Its antigen remains unidentified. No much larger clone exists at a distance of one base, and base qualities are not known.

The paper as a whole reports these results and caveats: Significant enrichment of the disease-linked clones was reported in matched synovial fluid samples from ankylosing spondylitis patients. Blood from ankylosing spondylitis patients appeared to be characterized by a TCR beta motif composed of roughly eight highly homologous amino acid variants. Some motif variants were previously reported in synovial fluid and blood of reactive arthritis patients, suggesting common disease-initiation mechanisms. The disease-linked clones showed a CD8+ phenotype and occurred at relatively low frequencies in peripheral blood.

Sequencing used blood, either unsorted or a sorted T cell fraction (not recorded which). The rearranged chain carries TRBV7-6 and TRBJ2-1, with 15 junctional bases fitting TRBD2. This TCR was recovered from a male donor with ankylosing spondylitis. The sequence in DNA is TGTGCCAGCAGCCCGGGACTAGCGGGAGGACCGAGCTCCTACAATGAGCAGTTCTTC. Its coded protein is CASSPGLAGGPSSYNEQFF. Where the CDR3 stops, the reference TRBV7-6 and TRBJ2-1 genes take over; the full variable domain is GAGVSQSPRYKVTKRGQDVALRCDPISGHVSLYWYRQALGQGPEFLTYFNYEAQQDKSGLPNDRFSAERPEGSISTLTIQRTEQRDSAMYRCASSPGLAGGPSSYNEQFFGPGTRLTVL.